The following is a TCR beta chain sequence with its context. The antigen remains undetermined. Per individual sample, 80,000 to 100,000 TCR templates were assayed. Some clones are missing from TCRdb's copy, which holds only in-frame ones; the method was immunoSEQ multiplex PCR. Of under 150,000 clones in the sample, about 95% are singletons; the top ten hold under 2%. This specimen belongs to a study of siplizumab effects on memory and regulatory T cells. Findings and caveats of the study: Memory cells seemed less diverse than naive T cells, which seemed major alloresponse contributors. It was never confirmed that proliferating Tregs from siplizumab cultures were suppressive.

CDR3 length: 16 residues. Germline values: CDR1 LNHDA, CDR2 SQIVND (reference sequence). V gave up 4 bases and J gave up 4 bases, with 19 bases separating them. The chain carries TRBV19 and TRBJ1-2, with D tentatively TRBD1 (5 bases). The sequenced sample consisted of non-Treg CD4+ T cells sorted from blood. The source of this sequence is a human donor in good health. The CDR3 spells CASSTYSGSSSYGYTF. The CDR3 nucleotides are TGTGCCAGTAGTACGTACTCAGGGTCGTCCTCCTATGGCTACACCTTC.